This T cell receptor (beta chain) comes out of a study of long-term antiretroviral therapy in people with HIV. CDR1 is SGHRS, CDR2 YFSETQ, per germline. V lost 0 bases and J 9 bases, leaving 16 bases between the germline ends. This CDR3 is built from 15 residues. Comments on this clone: Its antigen is unknown.

General observations from the study: Transplant donor controls retained higher diversity, though diversity increased after ART. No data on ART adherence, viral resistance or therapy changes. Control repertoires displayed wider CDR3 length ranges than the HIV repertoires.

This was the immunoSEQ v3.0 assay at survey level. The protocol was immunoSEQ multiplex PCR, while the TCRdb copy is restricted to in-frame clones and leaves out a portion. The repertoire has over 25,000 clones, roughly 80% of them found once; the top ten carry around 8.2%. Sequenced material: unsorted PBMCs, taken 3 years after starting antiretroviral therapy. The chain is built from TRBV5-1 and TRBJ2-1, with D perhaps matching TRBD2 (6 bases). The source of this sequence is a man in his forties with HIV. The CDR3 sequence is CASSLAFAGEVEQFF. The CDR3 nucleotides read TGCGCCAGCAGCTTGGCATTCGCCGGGGAGGTTGAGCAGTTCTTC.